This TCR beta chain appears in the sequencing data of a study of T cells in Graves' hyperthyroidism and ophthalmopathy. Findings and caveats of the study: Most clonotypes that expanded in the thyroid above 0.001 also showed up in blood.

The source material, RNA transcripts, was used to amplify TCR beta CDR3 regions. HTBI primers were the set used in a first-round RT-PCR of the TCR CDR3. TCRdb used MiXCR to reprocess the multiplex PCR reads, holding one entry per CDR3 protein. This sample has about 570,000 distinct CDR3 sequences, with under 60% found just once. The CDR3 consists of 14 residues. With 6 bases removed from V and 7 bases from J, the gap between germline ends came to 13 bases. Germline V gene data show CDR1 as SEHNR and CDR2 as FQNEAQ (reference sequence). Many counts were recorded for this clonotype. The antigen remains unidentified.

This clonotype was obtained from an adult woman with Graves' disease, either hyperthyroidism or ophthalmopathy (not recorded which). The chain combines TRBV7-9 with TRBJ1-6, with D unresolved. The sequenced material came from peripheral blood or thyroid tissue (not recorded which). In DNA, the CDR3 is TGTGCCAGCAGTTTCGTGAACAGCAATTCACCCCTCCACTTT. This sequence encodes CASSFVNSNSPLHF.